The 19 T cell receptor beta chains reported below all come from one sample, sequenced in a study of cytomegalovirus exposure and HLA in healthy donors. The PCR employed 60 Vbeta primers together with 13 Jbeta primers. TCRdb's table, derived via immunoSEQ multiplex PCR, lists solely in-frame clones and lacks some. The table shows some 110,000 clones, with about four fifths occurring only once. The sample was PBMCs. The source of these receptors is a woman in her sixties in good health and CMV-seropositive.

The rearrangement joins TRBV5-4 to TRBJ2-5, with 7 bases identical to TRBD2. J was trimmed by 11 bases and V by 0 bases; bases with no gene match: 7. CDR1 and CDR2 from the germline V gene are SGHNT and YYREEE (reference sequence). The length of the CDR3 is 13 residues. CDR3 DNA: TGTGCCAGCAGCTTGGGAGATGGGGGGGAGCAGTACTTC. Amino acid sequence: CASSLGDGGEQYF.

This clone has just a few counts. J is TRBJ1-1 and V is TRBV7-8, with a possible D match to TRBD1 (6 bases). The CDR3 is 13 residues long. The V end was cut by 4 bases, the J end by 1 base, with 7 bases between. The germline V gene has CDR1 SGHVS and CDR2 FQNEAQ. CDR3 coding DNA: TGTGCCAGCAGCTGGACAGAGAACACTGAAGCTTTCTTT. It codes for CASSWTENTEAFF.

This clone was recorded once. CDR3 sequence reads: CASSDRSTNEKLFF. CDR3 DNA sequence: TGTGCCAGTTCGGACAGATCAACTAATGAAAAACTGTTTTTT. This sequence joins TRBV9 and TRBJ1-4, with D perhaps matching TRBD1 (6 bases). Per germline, CDR1 SGDLS and CDR2 YYNGEE. V dropped 8 bases and J dropped 0 bases, with 11 bases sitting between them. This CDR3 has 14 residues.

The rearrangement joins TRBV4-3 to TRBJ2-5, with 7 bases matching TRBD1. The germline V gene has CDR1 LGHNA and CDR2 YSLEER. This CDR3 has 15 amino acids. Trimming removed 5 bases from V and 2 bases from J; junction bases left unmatched: 8. The CDR3 DNA reads as TGCGCCAGCAGCAGTCGCCGGGACAGACAAGAGACCCAGTACTTC. This codes for CASSSRRDRQETQYF.

The gene calls are TRBV14 and TRBJ1-1, with D possibly TRBD1 on 6 matching bases. The germline gives CDR1 SGHDN, CDR2 FVKESK. The V end was cut by 1 base, the J end by 0 bases, with 12 bases between. CDR3 length equals 16 residues. The CDR3 is CASSQASDSLNTEAFF. The CDR3 DNA is TGTGCCAGCAGCCAAGCGTCGGACAGTTTGAACACTGAAGCTTTCTTT.

This clone showed up just a few times. The same CDR3 arises from other DNA sequences in this sample as well. The rearrangement links TRBV25-1 to TRBJ1-2; no firm D call. The CDR3 covers 12 residues. V was shortened by 1 base and J by 4 bases, with 4 bases between the two germline ends. The germline CDR1 and CDR2 sequences are MGHDK and SYGVNS. In DNA form, the CDR3 reads TGTGCCAGCAGTGAATCTCTCTATGGCTACACCTTC. This translates into CASSESLYGYTF.

The V call is TRBV6-5, the J call TRBJ1-2; D is perhaps TRBD1 (5 bases). The germline V and J ends were trimmed by 5 bases and 8 bases, with 21 bases remaining between them. The CDR3 extends over 15 amino acids. CDR1 and CDR2 from the germline V gene are MNHEY and SVGAGI. CDR3 in DNA: TGTGCCAGCAGTATGAGAAAGGGGCTATACTGGGGCTACACCTTC. This sequence encodes CASSMRKGLYWGYTF.

This clone was picked up a small number of times. This chain joins TRBV4-1 and TRBJ1-5; perhaps TRBD1 as D (5 bases). The CDR3 contains 15 residues. V gave up 0 bases and J gave up 6 bases, with 12 bases separating them. Looked up from germline, CDR1 is MGHRA and CDR2 is YSYEKL. The CDR3, as DNA: TGCGCCAGCAGCCAAGATGGCCGGGGACTTCAGCCCCAGCATTTT. This translates into CASSQDGRGLQPQHF.

The rearrangement uses TRBV28 and TRBJ2-3; 9 nucleotides line up with TRBD2. The CDR3 has 19 amino acids. V lost 5 bases and J lost 3; bases outside the gene matches: 18. The V gene's germline CDR1 is MDHEN and CDR2 SYDVKM. The CDR3 DNA reads as TGTGCCAGCAGTGAGACTAGCGGAAGTGCCGCTGTAAGGACAGATACGCAGTATTTT. This codes for CASSETSGSAAVRTDTQYF.

The genes are TRBV7-2 and TRBJ1-5, with 7 bases that match TRBD1. Germline trimming cut 1 base from V and 0 bases from J; bases unmatched to any gene: 6. CDR1 SGHTA and CDR2 FQGNSA come from the germline V gene. The CDR3 extends over 17 amino acids. The CDR3 protein is CASSLDYRGYSNQPQHF. CDR3 nucleotides: TGTGCCAGCAGCTTAGACTACAGGGGCTATAGCAATCAGCCCCAGCATTTT.

The V call is TRBV7-9, the J call TRBJ1-1, with 7 bases that match TRBD1. J lost 1 base, V lost 4 bases, and 6 bases had no gene match. The CDR3 consists of 15 residues. Germline CDR1 SEHNR, CDR2 FQNEAQ (reference sequence). CDR3 in amino acids: CASSSTGTGNTEAFF. CDR3 coding DNA: TGTGCCAGCAGCTCGACAGGGACCGGGAACACTGAAGCTTTCTTT.

V and J are TRBV19 and TRBJ1-1; the match to TRBD1 covers 8 bases. CDR1 LNHDA and CDR2 SQIVND come from the germline V gene (reference sequence). V lost 0 bases to trimming and J lost 1 base; unmatched junction nucleotides: 4. CDR3 length equals 16 residues. The CDR3 loop reads CASSIDQTGGNTEAFF. DNA of the CDR3: TGTGCCAGTAGTATAGATCAAACAGGGGGGAACACTGAAGCTTTCTTT.

This clone has a single count. CDR3 protein: CASSSRWGQNYFYEQYF. The DNA of the CDR3 is TGTGCCAGCAGCTCTCGGTGGGGACAGAACTACTTCTACGAGCAGTACTTC. This chain joins TRBV5-6 and TRBJ2-7; 7 bases match TRBD1. This CDR3 comprises 17 residues. Germline values: CDR1 SGHDT, CDR2 YYEEEE. The junction had 15 bases not matched to a gene; V was cut back by 3 bases and J by 3 bases.

This chain joins TRBV6-1 and TRBJ2-1, with D perhaps matching TRBD1 (5 bases). The germline V and J ends were trimmed by 0 bases and 13 bases, with 16 bases remaining between them. Looked up from germline, CDR1 is MNHNS and CDR2 is SASEGT. The CDR3 is made up of 14 amino acids. Written as DNA, the CDR3 is TGTGCCAGCAGTGAAGCCCCCGACAAGGGGAAACAGTTCTTC. Its protein product is CASSEAPDKGKQFF.

The rearrangement uses TRBV9 and TRBJ1-4; tentatively, D is TRBD1 (6 bases). Trimming left V 5 bases short and J 5 bases short, with 13 bases between. In germline, CDR1 is SGDLS, CDR2 YYNGEE. There are 14 residues in the CDR3. The CDR3 loop reads CASSPGDQNEKLFF. CDR3 in DNA: TGTGCCAGCAGTCCAGGGGACCAAAATGAAAAACTGTTTTTT.

The chain carries TRBV6-5 and TRBJ2-7; TRBD2 might be the D (6 bases). Looked up from germline, CDR1 is MNHEY and CDR2 is SVGAGI. CDR3 length equals 14 residues. V lost 0 bases and J 3 bases, leaving 9 bases between the germline ends. The CDR3 sequence: CASSYSRDFYEQYF. CDR3 in DNA: TGTGCCAGCAGTTACTCCCGGGACTTCTACGAGCAGTACTTC.

The chain has TRBV5-4 and TRBJ2-1; 11 bases fit TRBD1. V shed 4 bases and J 5 bases; nucleotides not matched to a gene: 5. This CDR3 spans 15 amino acids. Looked up from germline, CDR1 is SGHNT and CDR2 is YYREEE (reference sequence). The CDR3 bases are TGTGCCAGCAGCCCGCGGACAGGGGGCCACAATGAGCAGTTCTTC. As protein: CASSPRTGGHNEQFF.

This clone was seen just once. This chain joins TRBV18 and TRBJ1-5; TRBD1 matches at 9 bases. From germline, CDR1 is KGHSH and CDR2 LQKENI. CDR3 size: 16 residues. With 5 bases clipped from V and 2 bases from J, the junction kept 7 bases outside the gene matches. CDR3 in amino acids: CASSVGTGSGNQPQHF. The CDR3 DNA reads as TGTGCCAGCTCAGTCGGGACAGGGTCAGGCAATCAGCCCCAGCATTTT.

The CDR3 DNA sequence: TGTGCCAGCAGCCGAACCCTGACTAGCGGGACTCCCTACGAGCAGTACTTC. Translating it yields CASSRTLTSGTPYEQYF. V and J are TRBV7-8 and TRBJ2-7, with 11 bases matching TRBD2. The CDR3 covers 17 residues. The V and J ends lost 5 bases and 2 bases, in that order; junction bases with no gene match: 11. CDR1 and CDR2 from the germline V gene are SGHVS and FQNEAQ.